Listed below are T cell receptor beta chains from one sample, sequenced in a study of T cells in Graves' hyperthyroidism and ophthalmopathy. One entry per CDR3 protein, called by TCRdb with MiXCR from the multiplex PCR reads. The repertoire consists of about 480,000 distinct CDR3 sequences, with around an eighth occurring once and the leading ten covering around a sixth. Sequencing was done on a sample of blood. These TCRs come from a woman aged 18-29 years with Graves' hyperthyroidism. Both conserved end residues are trimmed from each CDR3.

v_call: TRBV25-1; j_call: TRBJ1-2; cdr3_aa: ASQFMYGYT
v_call: TRBV28; j_call: TRBJ2-7; cdr3_aa: ASRVWDSSYEQY
v_call: TRBV19; j_call: TRBJ1-3; cdr3_aa: ASNSIGAELWPNTIY
v_call: TRBV4-2; j_call: TRBJ2-7; cdr3_aa: ASSQPGGGLGEQY
v_call: TRBV5-5; j_call: TRBJ2-5; cdr3_aa: ASSPGGGRRETQY
v_call: TRBV7-2; j_call: TRBJ1-1; cdr3_aa: ASSGRGLVNTEAF
v_call: TRBV2; j_call: TRBJ2-1; cdr3_aa: ASQVSSYNEQF
v_call: TRBV3-1; j_call: TRBJ2-7; cdr3_aa: ASSQAPGQGTHEQY
v_call: TRBV3-1; j_call: TRBJ2-7; cdr3_aa: ASSSAKGQGAYEQY
v_call: TRBV2; j_call: TRBJ2-1; cdr3_aa: ASSEIRLAGSNEQF
v_call: TRBV19; j_call: TRBJ2-1; cdr3_aa: ASRPGSYNEQF
v_call: TRBV6-6; j_call: TRBJ2-3; cdr3_aa: ASSYFSGRTDTQY
v_call: TRBV10-3; j_call: TRBJ2-3; cdr3_aa: AISGTSGSKKMLSRSENTQY
v_call: TRBV7-9; j_call: TRBJ1-1; cdr3_aa: ASRFVDGEEAF
v_call: TRBV25-1; j_call: TRBJ2-7; cdr3_aa: ASSDTGMTYEQY
v_call: TRBV11-2; j_call: TRBJ2-3; cdr3_aa: ASSYLAVSDTQY
v_call: TRBV30; j_call: TRBJ2-3; cdr3_aa: AWSVGRSTDTQY